One sample yielded the 18 T cell receptor beta chains listed below, sequenced in a study of blood T cell repertoires in COVID-19 (dated by TCRdb to 2020 to 2022). Library generation was performed with the immunoSEQ multiplex PCR assay. TCRdb obtained this table from immuneACCESS and retained in-frame rearrangements with V and J assigned. These tables miss some clones; where compared with another copy, unresolved V genes account for less than half of the shortfall, and the remainder is unexplained. The sample data list roughly 220,000 clones, and about 86% of these were observed just once. The ten top clones hold 3% to 4.5% of the sample. Sequenced material: PBMCs or T cells enriched from blood (not recorded which). The receptors originated from a middle-aged woman with acute COVID-19.

The chain joins TRBV25-1 to TRBJ1-1, with a tentative D call TRBD1 (5 bases). V was pared by 5 bases and J by 2 bases, with 12 bases between. Germline CDR1 reads MGHDK; CDR2 reads SYGVNS. The CDR3 loop spans 14 amino acids. CDR3 DNA sequence: TGTGCCAGCAGTTACACAGGATTAAACACTGAAGCTTTCTTT. It specifies CASSYTGLNTEAFF.

The chain joins TRBV9 to TRBJ2-3; perhaps TRBD2 as D (6 bases). This CDR3 is 14 amino acids long. Germline V gene data show CDR1 as SGDLS and CDR2 as YYNGEE. Trimming pared 0 bases from V and 2 bases from J, leaving 7 bases between. The CDR3 is CASSVGTNTDTQYF. CDR3 nucleotide sequence: TGTGCCAGCAGCGTAGGGACTAACACAGATACGCAGTATTTT.

CDR3 amino acids: CARPQDRDRNTIYF. The CDR3 DNA reads as TGTGCCAGACCACAGGATAGGGATAGAAACACCATATATTTT. The chain employs TRBV9 and TRBJ1-3; possible D gene TRBD1, 5 bases. Looked up from germline, CDR1 is SGDLS and CDR2 is YYNGEE. The V and J ends lost 8 bases and 5 bases respectively, with 17 bases between them. The CDR3 sequence is 14 residues long.

This chain connects TRBV9 to TRBJ2-1, with 8 bases matching TRBD2. The junction had 5 bases not matched to a gene; V was cut back by 4 bases and J by 5 bases. CDR1 and CDR2 from the germline V gene are SGDLS and YYNGEE. The length of the CDR3 is 14 residues. The CDR3 loop reads CASSMSGGNNEQFF. DNA of the CDR3: TGTGCCAGCAGCATGAGCGGGGGTAACAATGAGCAGTTCTTC.

This chain joins TRBV7-2 and TRBJ2-7, with 7 bases aligning to TRBD1. CDR1 is SGHTA, CDR2 FQGNSA, per germline. V was pared by 2 bases and J by 2 bases, with 6 bases of the junction left unmatched. The length of the CDR3 is 15 residues. CDR3 sequence (DNA): TGTGCCAGCAGCTTATTCTGGACAGGAGCCTACGAGCAGTACTTC. Protein: CASSLFWTGAYEQYF.

This clone was picked up a small number of times. This chain joins TRBV11-2 and TRBJ1-1; no definite D call. This CDR3 comprises 11 residues. CDR1 is SGHAT and CDR2 is FQNNGV in the germline V gene. Trimming removed 5 bases at V and 10 bases at J, with 11 bases between. CDR3 DNA sequence: TGTGCCAGCAGCACCACTCTCCGAGCTTTCTTT. Residues: CASSTTLRAFF.

The J gene is TRBJ2-1, the V gene TRBV11-2, with D possibly matching TRBD1 (6 bases). Germline V gene sequence: CDR1 SGHAT, CDR2 FQNNGV. This CDR3 contains 15 residues. V shed 5 bases and J shed 8 bases, with 19 bases lying between them. The CDR3 protein is CASSPRNRALDEQFF. CDR3 coding DNA: TGTGCCAGCAGCCCGCGGAACAGGGCCCTTGATGAGCAGTTCTTC.

The chain employs TRBV5-1 and TRBJ2-3; D unclear. Trimming took off 3 bases at V and 4 bases at J, with 6 bases between the two ends. This CDR3 has 12 amino acids. Germline V CDR1 and CDR2: SGHRS, YFSETQ. The CDR3 reads CASSWPADTQYF. CDR3 nucleotide sequence: TGCGCCAGCAGCTGGCCCGCAGATACGCAGTATTTT.

This chain joins TRBV19 and TRBJ1-2, with D possibly being TRBD1 (5 bases). The V end lost 7 bases, the J end lost 4 bases, and 13 bases lay between the germline ends. The CDR3 runs 13 residues. Per germline, CDR1 LNHDA and CDR2 SQIVND (reference sequence). The CDR3 is CASNLGGIYGYTF. CDR3 DNA sequence: TGTGCCAGTAACCTGGGGGGGATCTATGGCTACACCTTC. Full variable domain (rest looked up from reference TRBV19 and TRBJ1-2): DGGITQSPKYLFRKEGQNVTLSCEQNLNHDAMYWYRQDPGQGLRLIYYSQIVNDFQKGDIAEGYSVSREKKESFPLTVTSAQKNPTAFYLCASNLGGIYGYTFGSGTRLTVV.

The chain uses TRBV5-6 and TRBJ2-1, with TRBD1 matching 8 bases. Germline lookup yields CDR1 SGHDT and CDR2 YYEEEE. The CDR3 covers 15 residues. Losses at the gene ends were 6 bases for V and 7 bases for J; bases not matched to a gene: 12. The DNA of the CDR3 is TGTGCCAGCACCCGGGACAGGCAAATTTTTAATGAGCAGTTCTTC. This encodes CASTRDRQIFNEQFF.

The V call is TRBV14, the J call TRBJ1-6, with D maybe TRBD1 (6 bases). CDR1 and CDR2 (germline): SGHDN, FVKESK. The CDR3 runs to 13 residues. V lost 8 bases to trimming and J lost 9 bases, with 14 bases between them. In DNA, the CDR3 is TGTGCCAGCTCATTTACAGGGATTTCACCCCTCCACTTT. The encoded protein is CASSFTGISPLHF.

The rearrangement joins TRBV6-5 to TRBJ1-2; D uncertain. Germline-derived CDR1 and CDR2 are MNHEY and SVGAGI. Trimming pared 6 bases from V and 4 bases from J, leaving 12 bases between. The CDR3 extends over 13 amino acids. The CDR3 DNA reads TGTGCCAGCAGCCTAGAGGGAGGCTATGGCTACACCTTC. Translated, it gives CASSLEGGYGYTF.

The chain combines TRBV13 with TRBJ1-3, with D possibly matching TRBD1 (6 bases). V lost 5 bases to trimming and J lost 3 bases, with 20 bases between them. Germline-derived CDR1 and CDR2 are PRHDT and FYEKMQ (reference sequence). CDR3 size: 17 residues. The CDR3 region is CASSPLGQGSGGNTIYF. CDR3 sequence (DNA): TGTGCCAGCAGCCCACTAGGCCAGGGGAGTGGTGGAAACACCATATATTTT.

This rearrangement joins TRBV24-1 to TRBJ1-2, with D uncertain. The length of the CDR3 is 12 residues. V shed 1 base and J shed 9 bases, with 8 bases lying between them. Germline values: CDR1 KGHDR, CDR2 SFDVKD. This CDR3 is CATSDFPGSYTF. The CDR3 coding sequence is TGTGCCACCAGTGATTTTCCGGGGAGCTACACCTTC.

This sequence joins TRBV7-2 and TRBJ2-3; 12 bases match TRBD2. Germline CDR1 is SGHTA and CDR2 is FQGNSA. This CDR3 contains 16 residues. V shed 4 bases, J shed 4 bases, and the junction held 6 bases outside the gene matches. The CDR3 sequence is CASSSLAGGPADTQYF. DNA for the CDR3: TGTGCCAGCAGCTCCCTAGCGGGAGGGCCGGCAGATACGCAGTATTTT.

The gene calls are TRBV3-1 (or the pseudogene TRBV3-2) and TRBJ2-1, with TRBD2 matching over 10 bases. CDR1 and CDR2 (germline): LGHDT, YNNKEL (reference sequence). V dropped 5 bases and J dropped 6; count of bases not matched to a gene: 7. The CDR3 is made up of 15 amino acids. CDR3 in amino acids: CASSAGLAGVNEQFF. DNA for the CDR3: TGTGCCAGCAGCGCGGGGCTAGCGGGAGTCAATGAGCAGTTCTTC.

The chain recombines TRBV7-2 with TRBJ2-2; possible D gene TRBD2, 5 bases. Per germline, CDR1 SGHTA and CDR2 FQGNSA. The CDR3 has 14 residues. V lost 11 bases to trimming and J lost 2 bases, with 15 bases between them. DNA for the CDR3: TGTGCCCTAGCTCTGGGCCCAAACACCGGGGAGCTGTTTTTT. Its protein product is CALALGPNTGELFF.

The chain carries TRBV3-1 (or the pseudogene TRBV3-2) and TRBJ1-3; D may be TRBD1 (6 bases). This CDR3 comprises 15 residues. Looked up from germline, CDR1 is LGHDT and CDR2 is YNNKEL (reference sequence). V was trimmed by 3 bases and J by 9 bases, leaving 18 bases between them. The CDR3 nucleotides are TGTGCCAGCAGCCACCTGGACAGCCCCGGCGGCACCATATATTTT. The encoded protein is CASSHLDSPGGTIYF.